Presented here are 9 T cell receptor beta chains from one specimen sequenced in a study of T cell responses to AZD1222 COVID-19 vaccine. TCRdb's copy holds only in-frame clones and misses some; the assay was immunoSEQ multiplex PCR. The table includes 84,000 or so clones, 91% detected once. The sample consisted of peripheral blood, taken on day 0 of MenACWY control vaccination. The receptors shown here come from an adult in good health.

The V call is TRBV5-6, the J call TRBJ2-7, with D possibly TRBD2 on 6 matching bases. V was clipped by 3 bases and J by 6 bases, with 13 bases between them. This CDR3 region has 13 residues. The germline CDR1 and CDR2 sequences are SGHDT and YYEEEE. For the CDR3, the DNA is TGTGCCAGCAGCTGGGGCACGGAGGGCGAGCAGTACTTC. It yields the protein CASSWGTEGEQYF. Together with reference TRBV5-6 and TRBJ2-7, the CDR3 gives the full variable domain: DAGVTQSPTHLIKTRGQQVTLRCSPKSGHDTVSWYQQALGQGPQFIFQYYEEEERQRGNFPDRFSGHQFPNYSSELNVNALLLGDSALYLCASSWGTEGEQYFGPGTRLTVT.

The chain links TRBV19 to TRBJ2-1; D may be TRBD1 or TRBD2 (5 bases each). V shed 7 bases and J shed 9 bases, with 19 bases lying between them. CDR1 is LNHDA and CDR2 is SQIVND in the germline V gene (reference sequence). The CDR3 is 14 amino acids. The CDR3 sequence is CASNPGPVGGEQFF. The DNA of the CDR3 is TGTGCCAGTAACCCGGGCCCTGTTGGGGGTGAGCAGTTCTTC.

The chain recombines TRBV28 with TRBJ1-2; the D gene is possibly TRBD1 (6 bases). V dropped 4 bases and J dropped 13 bases, with 13 bases sitting between them. CDR1 is MDHEN and CDR2 is SYDVKM in the germline V gene. This CDR3 region has 11 residues. The CDR3 DNA reads as TGTGCCAGCAGTTCAAGACAGGTATGCACCTTC. Translating gives CASSSRQVCTF.

The V and J genes are TRBV10-3 and TRBJ2-1; D possibly corresponds to TRBD1 (6 bases). CDR1 and CDR2 (germline): ENHRY, SYGVKD. This CDR3 has 18 residues. V was pared by 0 bases and J by 0 bases, with 15 bases between. CDR3 nucleotides: TGTGCCATCAGTGAGTCCGGACAGCTACTGAGCTCCTACAATGAGCAGTTCTTC. This sequence encodes CAISESGQLLSSYNEQFF.

This clone has a single count. Here the CDR3 reads CASSLEVEKKLFF. CDR3 DNA: TGTGCCAGCAGCTTGGAGGTTGAGAAAAAACTGTTTTTT. V usage is TRBV11-2 and J usage is TRBJ1-4; D is ambiguous. CDR3 length: 13 amino acids. V lost 3 bases and J lost 9, with 11 bases in between. The germline CDR1 and CDR2 sequences are SGHAT and FQNNGV.

The V and J genes are TRBV11-2 and TRBJ2-2, with 9 bases that match TRBD2. The CDR3 covers 18 residues. The germline V gene encodes CDR1 SGHAT and CDR2 FQNNGV. J lost 4 bases, V lost 1 base, and 10 bases had no gene match. The CDR3 loop is CASSLASGSGGRTGELFF. CDR3 in DNA: TGTGCCAGCAGCTTAGCATCTGGTAGCGGGGGACGCACCGGGGAGCTGTTTTTT.

The CDR3 sequence is CASSPLTGTGYELTTQYF. The CDR3 DNA is TGTGCCAGCAGTCCTTTGACCGGGACAGGGTACGAGTTAACTACGCAGTATTTT. The chain carries TRBV6-6 and TRBJ2-3; 9 bases line up with TRBD1. This CDR3 is built from 18 residues. In germline, CDR1 is MNHNY, CDR2 SVGAGI (reference sequence). Germline trimming cut 5 bases from V and 8 bases from J; bases unmatched to any gene: 20.

The chain employs TRBV10-3 and TRBJ1-2; D gene unclear. CDR1 ENHRY and CDR2 SYGVKD come from the germline V gene. Trimming removed 0 bases from V and 7 bases from J, with 6 bases in between. The length of the CDR3 is 12 residues. CDR3 residues: CAISESQGGYTF. The CDR3 nucleotides read TGTGCCATCAGTGAGTCGCAAGGTGGCTACACCTTC.

The rearrangement joins TRBV6-2 or TRBV6-3 to TRBJ1-1; a possible D gene is TRBD1 (6 bases). The V gene lost 1 base and the J gene lost 3 bases, with 12 bases spanning the gap. Germline V gives CDR1 MNHEY, CDR2 SVGEGT. The CDR3 totals 15 residues. CDR3 protein: CASSYYVQGHTEAFF. As DNA, the CDR3 is TGTGCCAGCAGTTACTACGTTCAGGGGCACACTGAAGCTTTCTTT.